A selection of T cell receptor beta chains follows, all from one sample in a study of identical twins. TCRdb passed the 5' RACE reads through MiXCR, listing each CDR3 protein once. The repertoire consists of some 710,000 distinct CDR3 sequences, with around 6.1% occurring once and the leading ten covering around 1.7%. The material sequenced was naive T cells sorted from blood. Receptors were obtained from a man between 18 and 35 years old in good health. CDR3s include the opening cysteine and the closing phenylalanine or tryptophan. A D gene is named only where the DNA matches it firmly. Where a row states a size, it is once, few, many or the class of an expanded clone; other rows omit it.

clone_size: few
v_call: TRBV12-3/TRBV12-4
d_call: .
j_call: TRBJ2-6
cdr3_nt: TGTGCCAGCAGTCCCCTCTACGGGGCCAACGTCCTGACTTTC
cdr3_aa: CASSPLYGANVLTF

clone_size: many
v_call: TRBV20-1
d_call: .
j_call: TRBJ2-3
cdr3_nt: TGCAGTGCTAGATGGGGCCAGGGGCTCAGCACAGATACGCAGTATTTT
cdr3_aa: CSARWGQGLSTDTQYF

clone_size: .
v_call: TRBV2
d_call: .
j_call: TRBJ2-1
cdr3_nt: TGTGCCAGCAGTGCGAGGGAGGTTACTGAGCAGTTCTTC
cdr3_aa: CASSAREVTEQFF

clone_size: few
v_call: TRBV11-2
d_call: .
j_call: TRBJ2-1
cdr3_nt: TGTGCCAGCAGCACCCGGGGCGTGGCAAGCCCCACCAATGAGCAGTTCTTC
cdr3_aa: CASSTRGVASPTNEQFF

clone_size: many
v_call: TRBV5-1
d_call: .
j_call: TRBJ2-5
cdr3_nt: TGCGCCAGCAGCTTGTCGCAGGGGAAATCTGAGACCCAGTACTTC
cdr3_aa: CASSLSQGKSETQYF

clone_size: few
v_call: TRBV27
d_call: TRBD1
j_call: TRBJ1-2
cdr3_nt: TGTGCCAGCAGTTTGGGACAGGGGGCGCAGGGCTATGGCTACACCTTC
cdr3_aa: CASSLGQGAQGYGYTF

clone_size: few
v_call: TRBV4-2
d_call: TRBD1
j_call: TRBJ2-1
cdr3_nt: TGTGCCAGCAGCCAACCTGCGGCGGGGACAGGGGATTACAATGAGCAGTTCTTC
cdr3_aa: CASSQPAAGTGDYNEQFF

clone_size: many
v_call: TRBV10-3
d_call: TRBD1
j_call: TRBJ2-7
cdr3_nt: TGTGCCATCAGCAAAGGACAGGGCGTCTACGAGCAGTACTTC
cdr3_aa: CAISKGQGVYEQYF

clone_size: few
v_call: TRBV5-5
d_call: TRBD1
j_call: TRBJ1-1
cdr3_nt: TGTGCCAGCAGCGTGGCGACAGGGCTGATGAACACTGAAGCTTTCTTT
cdr3_aa: CASSVATGLMNTEAFF

clone_size: .
v_call: TRBV11-2
d_call: TRBD1
j_call: TRBJ1-1
cdr3_nt: TGTGCCAGCAGCCTCGGACAGGCGGGGAACACTGAAGCTTTCTTT
cdr3_aa: CASSLGQAGNTEAFF

clone_size: many
v_call: TRBV5-1
d_call: .
j_call: TRBJ2-1
cdr3_nt: TGCGCCAGCAGCGTCCGGGACCCCCAGTCGTATGAGCAGTTCTTC
cdr3_aa: CASSVRDPQSYEQFF

clone_size: many
v_call: TRBV20-1
d_call: .
j_call: TRBJ2-1
cdr3_nt: TGCAGTGCTAGTCTGGGCAAATACAATGAGCAGTTCTTC
cdr3_aa: CSASLGKYNEQFF

clone_size: many
v_call: TRBV7-8
d_call: .
j_call: TRBJ1-2
cdr3_nt: TGTGCCAGCAGCTTAACCGCGGGAGGAGGCTACACCTTC
cdr3_aa: CASSLTAGGGYTF

clone_size: .
v_call: TRBV24-1
d_call: .
j_call: TRBJ2-3
cdr3_nt: TGTGCCACCAGTGATCAAGAGACTGGTTCAGATACGCAGTATTTT
cdr3_aa: CATSDQETGSDTQYF

clone_size: .
v_call: TRBV6-2/TRBV6-3
d_call: .
j_call: TRBJ2-2
cdr3_nt: TGTGCCAGCAGTTACTTTGGGGACACCGGGGAGCTGTTTTTT
cdr3_aa: CASSYFGDTGELFF

clone_size: many
v_call: TRBV20-1
d_call: TRBD2
j_call: TRBJ2-3
cdr3_nt: TGCAGTGCCCAAACTAGCGGCACAGATACGCAGTATTTT
cdr3_aa: CSAQTSGTDTQYF

clone_size: few
v_call: TRBV4-2
d_call: .
j_call: TRBJ2-1
cdr3_nt: TGTGCCAGCAGCCAAGAATTCGGGCTCACATCCCTCTACAATGAGCAGTTCTTC
cdr3_aa: CASSQEFGLTSLYNEQFF

clone_size: many
v_call: TRBV27
d_call: .
j_call: TRBJ2-5
cdr3_nt: TGTGCCAGCAGTTTTAGGTCCCAAGAGACCCAGTACTTC
cdr3_aa: CASSFRSQETQYF

clone_size: .
v_call: TRBV3-1
d_call: .
j_call: TRBJ2-7
cdr3_nt: TGTGCCAGCAGCTTCGGGTTGGGCAACTACGAGCAGTACTTC
cdr3_aa: CASSFGLGNYEQYF

clone_size: few
v_call: TRBV12-3/TRBV12-4
d_call: .
j_call: TRBJ1-5
cdr3_nt: TGTGCCAGCAGTTTTGGGGGGCAGCAGCCCCAGCATTTT
cdr3_aa: CASSFGGQQPQHF

clone_size: few
v_call: TRBV10-3
d_call: .
j_call: TRBJ2-1
cdr3_nt: TGTGCCATCAGTGAGTCGGGACCCACGTACAATGAGCAGTTCTTC
cdr3_aa: CAISESGPTYNEQFF

clone_size: many
v_call: TRBV20-1
d_call: .
j_call: TRBJ1-5
cdr3_nt: TGCAGTGCCAGCGGCCAGGGCAGCAATCAGCCCCAGCATTTT
cdr3_aa: CSASGQGSNQPQHF

clone_size: few
v_call: TRBV6-5
d_call: TRBD1
j_call: TRBJ2-7
cdr3_nt: TGTGCCAGCAGCAATCAGGGGGACGAGCAGTACTTC
cdr3_aa: CASSNQGDEQYF

clone_size: few
v_call: TRBV27
d_call: TRBD1
j_call: TRBJ2-3
cdr3_nt: TGTGCCAGTTCCACGGAAGGGGGCATTCCCACAGATACGCAGTATTTT
cdr3_aa: CASSTEGGIPTDTQYF

clone_size: many
v_call: TRBV20-1
d_call: TRBD1
j_call: TRBJ1-2
cdr3_nt: TGCAGTGCTTCGACAGGGCCGTCATATGGCTACACCTTC
cdr3_aa: CSASTGPSYGYTF

clone_size: many
v_call: TRBV12-3/TRBV12-4
d_call: TRBD1
j_call: TRBJ1-2
cdr3_nt: TGTGCCAGCAGTTACGGGACAGGGGACCTCAACTATGGCTACACCTTC
cdr3_aa: CASSYGTGDLNYGYTF

clone_size: .
v_call: TRBV20-1
d_call: .
j_call: TRBJ2-1
cdr3_nt: TGCAGTGCTAGAGGGCAAGCGCTTTCCTACAATGAGCAGTTCTTC
cdr3_aa: CSARGQALSYNEQFF

clone_size: many
v_call: TRBV5-1
d_call: .
j_call: TRBJ2-4
cdr3_nt: TGCGCCAGCAGCCCCGGGATAGTTTGGGCAACAGCCAAAAACATTCAGTACTTC
cdr3_aa: CASSPGIVWATAKNIQYF

clone_size: many
v_call: TRBV6-5
d_call: .
j_call: TRBJ1-5
cdr3_nt: TGTGCCAGCAGACGACAGTATCAGCCCCAGCATTTT
cdr3_aa: CASRRQYQPQHF

clone_size: many
v_call: TRBV20-1
d_call: TRBD2
j_call: TRBJ2-1
cdr3_nt: TGCAGTGCGAGGGGACTAGAGAGCTCCTACAATGAGCAGTTCTTC
cdr3_aa: CSARGLESSYNEQFF

clone_size: many
v_call: TRBV7-8
d_call: .
j_call: TRBJ2-1
cdr3_nt: TGTGCCAGCACTGGTAGACTACTGAACAATGAGCAGTTCTTC
cdr3_aa: CASTGRLLNNEQFF

clone_size: few
v_call: TRBV7-2
d_call: TRBD2
j_call: TRBJ2-3
cdr3_nt: TGTGCCAGCAGCTTAGCGGGTGGGGGGGTCACAGATACGCAGTATTTT
cdr3_aa: CASSLAGGGVTDTQYF

clone_size: few
v_call: TRBV5-5
d_call: .
j_call: TRBJ2-5
cdr3_nt: TGTGCCAGCAGCTTCGGGGGTCCAGAGACCCAGTACTTC
cdr3_aa: CASSFGGPETQYF